Below are 29 T cell receptor beta chains sequenced from a single sample in a study of blood T cell repertoires in COVID-19 (dated by TCRdb to 2020 to 2021). Libraries were built with the immunoSEQ multiplex PCR assay. TCRdb stores this immuneACCESS table with in-frame sequences only. Part of the clones is absent; in the studies checked, under half of the shortfall reflects unresolved V genes, and no reason is known for the rest. This sample comprises 150,000 or so clones, approximately 79% of them detected only once. The ten largest account for more than 7% of the sample. The sequencing input was peripheral blood. The receptors shown here come from a woman aged 55-69 years with COVID-19, enrolled during active disease.

V gene TRBV3-1 (or the pseudogene TRBV3-2) combines with J gene TRBJ2-3; D perhaps matches TRBD2 (7 bases). The CDR3 length is 16 residues. V was clipped by 4 bases and J by 4 bases, with 18 bases between them. The V gene's germline CDR1 is LGHDT and CDR2 YNNKEL (reference sequence). Here the CDR3 reads CASSRLPGGSADTQYF. The CDR3 DNA follows: TGTGCCAGCAGCCGTCTCCCGGGGGGCTCCGCAGATACGCAGTATTTT.

The chain employs TRBV19 and TRBJ2-7; 11 bases line up with TRBD2. CDR1 is LNHDA and CDR2 is SQIVND in the germline V gene (reference sequence). V was clipped by 10 bases and J by 7 bases; unmatched bases: 12. The CDR3 runs 14 residues. Here the CDR3 reads CATRLAGTKGEQYF. The CDR3 nucleotides are TGTGCCACTCGACTAGCGGGAACCAAGGGGGAGCAGTACTTC.

A word on this clone: This same CDR3 is encoded by further DNA sequences in the sample. The chain combines TRBV29-1 with TRBJ1-6; 11 bases line up with TRBD1. The J segment lost 7 bases and the V segment lost 4 bases, leaving 0 bases of the junction unmatched. Germline V gene data show CDR1 as SQVTM and CDR2 as ANQGSEA. The CDR3 spans 13 residues. The CDR3 sequence is CSVGTGGNSPLHF. CDR3 DNA: TGCAGCGTTGGGACAGGGGGCAATTCACCCCTCCACTTT.

The chain links TRBV19 to TRBJ2-1, with D maybe TRBD2 (5 bases). This CDR3 has 16 amino acids. Trimming cost V 7 bases and J 4 bases, with 20 bases left between them. In germline, CDR1 is LNHDA, CDR2 SQIVND (reference sequence). The CDR3 DNA follows: TGTGCCAGTATGGCCCTAGCTGGGAGAGGGTACAATGAGCAGTTCTTC. Translation gives CASMALAGRGYNEQFF.

The gene calls are TRBV9 and TRBJ1-2; TRBD1 might be the D (5 bases). V shed 2 bases and J shed 3 bases, with 11 bases lying between them. Per germline, CDR1 SGDLS and CDR2 YYNGEE. CDR3 length: 14 amino acids. The CDR3 sequence: CASSVDTGDYGYTF. The CDR3 region has the DNA TGTGCCAGCAGCGTGGACACAGGCGACTATGGCTACACCTTC.

This clone has ten or more counts. V gene TRBV28 combines with J gene TRBJ2-3; the D gene is possibly TRBD2 (6 bases). The length of the CDR3 is 15 residues. CDR1 and CDR2 (germline): MDHEN, SYDVKM. Trimming removed 2 bases from V and 3 bases from J, with 12 bases in between. The chain's CDR3 is CASSLAGMRTDTQYF. CDR3 DNA: TGTGCCAGCAGTTTAGCGGGGATGCGAACAGATACGCAGTATTTT.

This clone was observed a handful of times. The V gene is TRBV3-1 (or the pseudogene TRBV3-2), the J gene TRBJ2-7; TRBD2 matches 7 bases. CDR1 is LGHDT and CDR2 is YNNKEL in the germline V gene (reference sequence). CDR3 length: 15 amino acids. The trim removed 6 bases at V and 2 bases at J, leaving 10 bases unmatched. The CDR3 bases are TGTGCCAGCAGTCAGGTTCTAGCGGCGACCTACGAGCAGTACTTC. It specifies CASSQVLAATYEQYF.

This clone appeared once. V usage is TRBV10-3 and J usage is TRBJ2-3; 8 nucleotides align to TRBD1. CDR1 is ENHRY and CDR2 is SYGVKD in the germline V gene. There are 16 residues in the CDR3. V shed 0 bases, J shed 6 bases, and the junction held 8 bases outside the gene matches. As DNA, the CDR3 is TGTGCCATCAGTGAGTCTGGGGCAGGGGGCCTTGATACGCAGTATTTT. Amino acid sequence: CAISESGAGGLDTQYF.

This clone turned up a few times. The chain recombines TRBV7-2 with TRBJ2-3; perhaps TRBD2 as D (6 bases). CDR1 and CDR2 (germline): SGHTA, FQGNSA. The CDR3 loop spans 15 amino acids. Between the trimmed V and J ends, which lost 5 bases and 2 bases, there was a span of 14 bases. CDR3 nucleotides: TGTGCCAGCAGCCCTCAAGCGGGCCTCACAGATACGCAGTATTTT. Residues: CASSPQAGLTDTQYF.

This clone was seen a few times. The chain joins TRBV7-3 to TRBJ2-3; TRBD2 matches at 9 bases. This CDR3 is 14 amino acids long. The germline CDR1 and CDR2 sequences are SGHTA and FQGTGA. V shed 2 bases, J shed 5 bases, and the junction held 2 bases outside the gene matches. The CDR3 is CASSLAGGVDTQYF. The CDR3 nucleotides are TGTGCCAGCAGCTTAGCGGGAGGGGTAGATACGCAGTATTTT.

CDR3 bases: TGTGCCAGCAGCTTGGGGACAGGGGTGACCGGGGAGCTGTTTTTT. Translation gives CASSLGTGVTGELFF. The chain couples TRBV5-4 to TRBJ2-2; 9 bases agree with TRBD1. The germline CDR1 and CDR2 sequences are SGHNT and YYREEE (reference sequence). Trimming cost V 0 bases and J 5 bases; bases outside gene matches: 2. The CDR3 has 15 residues.

CDR3 sequence: CASSTMYGYTF. CDR3 bases: TGTGCCAGCAGTACTATGTATGGCTACACCTTC. V gene TRBV6-6 combines with J gene TRBJ1-2, with D uncertain. Germline values: CDR1 MNHNY, CDR2 SVGAGI (reference sequence). The ends were cut back, 5 bases at V and 5 bases at J, with 6 bases in the middle. The length of the CDR3 is 11 residues.

This clone was counted once. The chain has TRBV4-3 and TRBJ2-3, with D hard to call. V dropped 5 bases and J dropped 10 bases, with 13 bases sitting between them. CDR3 length equals 12 residues. In germline, CDR1 is LGHNA, CDR2 YSLEER. CDR3 DNA sequence: TGCGCCAGCAGCTGTTTGAGGTGGGCGCAGTATTTT. Amino acid sequence: CASSCLRWAQYF.

This clone appeared once. This rearrangement joins TRBV7-8 to TRBJ2-5; no clear D. CDR3 length equals 12 residues. Trimming cost V 5 bases and J 0 bases, with 4 bases left between them. Germline V gene data show CDR1 as SGHVS and CDR2 as FQNEAQ. As DNA, the CDR3 is TGTGCCAGCAGCCCGTACCAAGAGACCCAGTACTTC. The encoded protein is CASSPYQETQYF.

This clone came up once. The genes are TRBV28 and TRBJ1-1; 8 bases are a match to TRBD1. Germline-derived CDR1 and CDR2 are MDHEN and SYDVKM. The CDR3 has 14 residues. Trimming took 6 bases from V and 0 from J; bases not matched to a gene: 3. For the CDR3, the DNA is TGTGCCAGCAGCCGGACAGGGATGAACACTGAAGCTTTCTTT. Its protein product is CASSRTGMNTEAFF.

The chain uses TRBV30 and TRBJ2-6; maybe TRBD1 (5 bases). Trimming removed 0 bases from V and 2 bases from J, with 5 bases in between. Germline values: CDR1 GTSNPN, CDR2 SVGIG (reference sequence). This CDR3 comprises 14 residues. CDR3: CAWSVGAGANVLTF. CDR3 sequence (DNA): TGTGCCTGGAGTGTAGGGGCTGGGGCCAACGTCCTGACTTTC. Drawing the rest from reference TRBV30 and TRBJ2-6, the complete variable domain is SQTIHQWPATLVQPVGSPLSLECTVEGTSNPNLYWYRQAAGRGLQLLFYSVGIGQISSEVPQNLSASRPQDRQFILSSKKLLLSDSGFYLCAWSVGAGANVLTFGAGSRLTVL.

J is TRBJ1-4 and V is TRBV30; 9 nucleotides line up with TRBD1. The CDR3 covers 13 residues. Germline V CDR1 and CDR2: GTSNPN, SVGIG (reference sequence). Unmatched junction bases numbered 6, after V lost 5 bases and J lost 8 bases. The CDR3 sequence: CAWQQGAGEKLFF. CDR3 nucleotide sequence: TGTGCCTGGCAACAGGGGGCAGGGGAAAAACTGTTTTTT.

The V gene is TRBV27, the J gene TRBJ1-1; TRBD1 matches at 8 bases. Germline V CDR1 and CDR2: MNHEY, SMNVEV (reference sequence). Trimming cost V 4 bases and J 0 bases; bases outside gene matches: 4. This CDR3 comprises 15 residues. DNA for the CDR3: TGTGCCAGCAGTTCACGACAGGGGTTGAACACTGAAGCTTTCTTT. Amino acids: CASSSRQGLNTEAFF.

This chain links TRBV6-5 with TRBJ1-5, with D tentatively TRBD1 (6 bases). The germline V and J ends were trimmed by 7 bases and 9 bases, with 19 bases remaining between them. Germline V gene lookup returns CDR1 MNHEY and CDR2 SVGAGI. The CDR3 runs 14 residues. The CDR3 loop reads CASTDNRASAPQHF. Written as DNA, the CDR3 is TGTGCCAGCACCGATAACAGGGCCTCAGCGCCCCAGCATTTT.

J is TRBJ2-7 and V is TRBV19; 10 bases agree with TRBD2. V was pared by 4 bases and J by 2 bases, with 8 bases of the junction left unmatched. Germline lookup yields CDR1 LNHDA and CDR2 SQIVND (reference sequence). This CDR3 contains 16 residues. CDR3 sequence reads: CASSTLAGERTYEQYF. The CDR3 DNA is TGTGCCAGTAGTACCCTAGCGGGGGAGAGGACCTACGAGCAGTACTTC.

V and J are TRBV4-2 and TRBJ1-1; D not resolved. Germline lookup yields CDR1 LGHNA and CDR2 YNFKEQ. V lost 0 bases and J lost 10, with 12 bases in between. The CDR3 extends over 13 amino acids. The DNA for the CDR3 is TGTGCCAGCAGCCAAGATTTGGGCCCCGGAGCTTTCTTT. It yields the protein CASSQDLGPGAFF.

Many counts were recorded for this clone. The chain uses TRBV5-8 and TRBJ2-3; 7 nucleotides align to TRBD1. V lost 2 bases, J lost 5 bases, and 8 bases stayed unmatched. CDR1 is SGHTS and CDR2 is YDEGEE in the germline V gene. This CDR3 is 15 amino acids long. The CDR3 sequence is CASSLGDRIGDTQYF. The CDR3 DNA sequence: TGTGCCAGCAGCTTAGGGGACAGAATCGGAGATACGCAGTATTTT.

The chain links TRBV5-1 to TRBJ2-2; D ambiguous. Germline V gene sequence: CDR1 SGHRS, CDR2 YFSETQ. CDR3 size: 13 residues. The ends were cut back, 7 bases at V and 1 base at J, with 8 bases in the middle. CDR3 residues: CASASGNTGELFF. The CDR3 DNA sequence: TGCGCCAGCGCCTCGGGGAACACCGGGGAGCTGTTTTTT.

The CDR3 DNA sequence: TGTGCCAAAAAGCGAGGGACAGTTAATCAGCCCCAGCATTTT. It codes for CAKKRGTVNQPQHF. The rearrangement uses TRBV9 and TRBJ1-5; 7 bases match TRBD1. V was pared by 9 bases and J by 4 bases, with 10 bases of the junction left unmatched. The CDR3 has 14 amino acids. The V gene's germline CDR1 is SGDLS and CDR2 YYNGEE.

This chain uses TRBV10-3 with TRBJ1-4, with D hard to call. Germline-derived CDR1 and CDR2 are ENHRY and SYGVKD. V shed 0 bases and J shed 4 bases, with 9 bases lying between them. The CDR3 sequence is 15 residues long. The DNA of the CDR3 is TGTGCCATCAGTGAGTCGAGGCAGATTAATGAAAAACTGTTTTTT. Amino acids: CAISESRQINEKLFF.

This clone was counted only a few times. J is TRBJ1-6 and V is TRBV6-5, with 10 bases matching TRBD1. The CDR3 sequence is 15 residues long. Per germline, CDR1 MNHEY and CDR2 SVGAGI. Trimming cost V 5 bases and J 7 bases; bases outside gene matches: 5. The CDR3 here is CASSPEGQGNSPLHF. The CDR3 nucleotides read TGTGCCAGCAGTCCCGAGGGACAGGGGAATTCACCCCTCCACTTT.

This clone was detected only a few times. The J gene is TRBJ2-5, the V gene TRBV7-9; TRBD2 matches 9 bases. The length of the CDR3 is 14 residues. V was pared by 5 bases and J by 2 bases, with 3 bases of the junction left unmatched. Germline V gene sequence: CDR1 SEHNR, CDR2 FQNEAQ (reference sequence). Written as DNA, the CDR3 is TGTGCCAGCAGCGGAGGACTAGCGCAAGAGACCCAGTACTTC. Its protein is CASSGGLAQETQYF.

This clone was seen a single time. One end of the junction is discordant with germline, which a read error may explain. For the CDR3, the DNA is TGTGCTAGCAGCTTAGAAGCGGATCCCTACAATGAGCAGTTCTTC. Its protein is CASSLEADPYNEQFF. The chain is built from TRBV7-7 and TRBJ2-1, with D perhaps matching TRBD2 (5 bases). Germline CDR1 SSHAT, CDR2 FNYEAQ (reference sequence). This CDR3 comprises 15 residues.

The V gene is TRBV18, the J gene TRBJ1-5; 10 positions match TRBD1. V shed 2 bases, J shed 7 bases, and the junction held 11 bases outside the gene matches. CDR3 length: 17 amino acids. Germline V gene data show CDR1 as KGHSH and CDR2 as LQKENI. The chain's CDR3 is CASSPLSGQGFLQPQHF. For the CDR3, the DNA is TGTGCCAGCTCACCATTGTCGGGACAGGGGTTCTTGCAGCCCCAGCATTTT. Full variable domain (missing parts from reference TRBV18 and TRBJ1-5): NAGVMQNPRHLVRRRGQEARLRCSPMKGHSHVYWYRQLPEEGLKFMVYLQKENIIDESGMPKERFSAEFPKEGPSILRIQQVVRGDSAAYFCASSPLSGQGFLQPQHFGDGTRLSIL.